One and the same sample provided the 30 T cell receptor beta chains below, sequenced in a study of OX40 agonist ivuxolimab in advanced cancers. Libraries were built with the immunoSEQ multiplex PCR assay. TCRdb mirrors the immuneACCESS table, restricted to in-frame sequences. Some clones are absent from its copies; in checked studies, under half trace to an unresolved V gene, and the reason for the others is unknown. The sample records over 30,000 clones, roughly 85% of which are singletons. Around 2.5% of the sample belongs to the ten largest clones. Sequenced here: CD4+ or CD8+ T cells sorted from blood, sampled in a trial of the OX40 agonist ivuxolimab. Receptors were obtained from an adult with an advanced solid tumor such as melanoma, head and neck, liver or kidney cancer.

This clone was detected a few times. The chain is built from TRBV5-1 and TRBJ2-6; 10 bases agree with TRBD2. V lost 4 bases, J lost 0 bases, and 10 bases stayed unmatched. CDR1 and CDR2 from the germline V gene are SGHRS and YFSETQ. This CDR3 contains 19 residues. CDR3 nucleotides: TGCGCCAGCAGCCCCCGACTAGCGGGTAGTGGCTCTGGGGCCAACGTCCTGACTTTC. It codes for CASSPRLAGSGSGANVLTF.

The rearrangement links TRBV7-2 to TRBJ2-7, with 10 bases aligning to TRBD1. From germline, CDR1 is SGHTA and CDR2 FQGNSA. CDR3 length: 15 amino acids. Losses at the gene ends were 5 bases for V and 3 bases for J; bases not matched to a gene: 7. CDR3 nucleotide sequence: TGTGCCAGCAGCGACCGGACAGGGGGGATCTACGAGCAGTACTTC. It specifies CASSDRTGGIYEQYF.

V usage is TRBV28 and J usage is TRBJ1-4; D is uncertain. The V end lost 7 bases, the J end lost 12 bases, and 15 bases lay between the germline ends. The CDR3 length is 12 residues. CDR1 and CDR2 from the germline V gene are MDHEN and SYDVKM. The CDR3 sequence: CASKIRQGELFF. CDR3 DNA: TGTGCCAGCAAGATCAGACAAGGAGAACTGTTTTTT.

A few counts support this clone. This chain joins TRBV27 and TRBJ1-1; perhaps TRBD1 as D (5 bases). Germline CDR1 MNHEY, CDR2 SMNVEV (reference sequence). V lost 7 bases to trimming and J lost 0 bases, with 18 bases between them. CDR3 size: 16 residues. CDR3 residues: CASTSQGAGLNTEAFF. CDR3 bases: TGTGCCAGCACCTCACAAGGGGCAGGGTTGAACACTGAAGCTTTCTTT.

V and J are TRBV19 and TRBJ1-2, with 7 nucleotides matching TRBD1. Germline assignment: CDR1 LNHDA and CDR2 SQIVND (reference sequence). The ends lost 5 bases at V and 4 bases at J; junction bases unmatched: 28. CDR3 length equals 21 residues. The CDR3 loop reads CASSRGGIGDVTGQRGYGYTF. The CDR3 nucleotides read TGTGCCAGTAGTCGAGGGGGCATCGGGGACGTAACGGGTCAACGGGGCTATGGCTACACCTTC.

The chain has TRBV7-2 and TRBJ1-2, with D tentatively TRBD1 (6 bases). CDR1 and CDR2 from the germline V gene are SGHTA and FQGNSA. The germline V and J ends were trimmed by 2 bases and 8 bases, with 15 bases remaining between them. The CDR3 has 14 amino acids. The CDR3 loop reads CASSLMEQGGGYTF. CDR3 bases: TGTGCCAGCAGCTTAATGGAACAGGGTGGAGGCTACACCTTC.

This rearrangement joins TRBV7-2 to TRBJ2-1, with 9 bases matching TRBD2. Germline lookup yields CDR1 SGHTA and CDR2 FQGNSA. The CDR3 is 16 residues long. Losses at the gene ends were 5 bases for V and 6 bases for J; bases not matched to a gene: 11. CDR3 sequence: CASSPSGTSPFNEQFF. The CDR3 DNA is TGTGCCAGCAGCCCATCTGGGACTAGCCCCTTCAATGAGCAGTTCTTC.

The chain has TRBV21-1 and TRBJ2-1; whether TRBD1, the table's D call, matches the DNA was not checked. TRBV21-1 represents a pseudogene. The CDR3 length is 14 residues. In DNA form, the CDR3 reads TGTGCCAGCAGCAAAGACAGCTCCTACAATGAGCAGTTCTTC. Residues: CASSKDSSYNEQFF.

The V call is TRBV7-9, the J call TRBJ1-5; D remains unclear. Germline lookup yields CDR1 SEHNR and CDR2 FQNEAQ (reference sequence). The ends were cut back, 3 bases at V and 2 bases at J, with 8 bases in the middle. This CDR3 region has 14 residues. Here the CDR3 DNA reads TGTGCCAGCAGCTTCCACGGAGGCAATCAGCCCCAGCATTTT. Amino acid sequence: CASSFHGGNQPQHF.

The V and J genes are TRBV5-4 and TRBJ2-2; D possibly matches TRBD1 or TRBD2 (5 bases each). Trimming removed 4 bases from V and 0 bases from J, with 10 bases in between. The V gene's germline CDR1 is SGHNT and CDR2 YYREEE (reference sequence). The length of the CDR3 is 15 residues. The CDR3 spells CASSPGTPNTGELFF. DNA for the CDR3: TGTGCCAGCAGCCCCGGGACCCCGAACACCGGGGAGCTGTTTTTT.

The gene calls are TRBV14 and TRBJ1-6, with D possibly TRBD1 on 6 matching bases. Trimming shortened V by 4 bases and J by 9 bases, and 19 bases separated the two germline ends. Germline assignment: CDR1 SGHDN and CDR2 FVKESK. The CDR3 has 16 residues. This chain's CDR3 is CASSLQTGRGGSPLHF. The CDR3 nucleotides read TGTGCCAGCAGCCTTCAAACAGGGCGGGGAGGTTCACCCCTCCACTTT.

This clone was seen just once. V usage is TRBV7-9 and J usage is TRBJ2-5, with 9 bases aligning to TRBD1. The DNA end favors TRBJ2-7, so the J call may be wrong. From germline, CDR1 is SEHNR and CDR2 FQNEAQ (reference sequence). The CDR3 has 14 amino acids. In DNA, the CDR3 is TGTGCCGCATTACCGGGGGGACAGGGAGGCGAGCAGTACTTC. Encoded protein: CAALPGGQGGEQYF.

This clone was counted a single time. This chain uses TRBV9 with TRBJ1-4; unclear D gene. Trimming stripped 4 bases from V and 4 bases from J, with 11 bases between. Germline CDR1 and CDR2: SGDLS and YYNGEE. The CDR3 length is 14 residues. CDR3 in DNA: TGTGCCAGCAGCCCCGGGAGGTATAATGAAAAACTGTTTTTT. It yields the protein CASSPGRYNEKLFF.

The V and J genes are TRBV7-2 and TRBJ2-5, with D unresolved. The germline V and J ends were trimmed by 2 bases and 5 bases, with 6 bases remaining between them. This CDR3 region has 12 residues. Germline values: CDR1 SGHTA, CDR2 FQGNSA. The CDR3 spells CASSLSTETQYF. The CDR3 DNA is TGTGCCAGCAGCTTAAGTACCGAGACCCAGTACTTC.

The chain is built from TRBV6-5 and TRBJ1-6, with 8 bases matching TRBD1. V shed 0 bases, J shed 10 bases, and the junction held 2 bases outside the gene matches. Germline V gene lookup returns CDR1 MNHEY and CDR2 SVGAGI. The CDR3 is 14 residues long. In DNA form, the CDR3 reads TGTGCCAGCAGTTACTCGGACAGGGCCTCACCCCTCCACTTT. Translating it yields CASSYSDRASPLHF.

The sample holds one count of this clone. V is TRBV11-1 and J is TRBJ1-6, with D perhaps matching TRBD1 (6 bases). Germline lookup yields CDR1 SGHAT and CDR2 FQDESV (reference sequence). With 4 bases removed from V and 13 bases from J, the gap between germline ends came to 17 bases. The CDR3 spans 14 residues. The CDR3 spells CASSSDDRSGPLHF. The DNA of the CDR3 is TGTGCCAGCAGCTCAGACGACAGGTCAGGTCCCCTCCACTTT. Complete variable domain (other parts from reference TRBV11-1 and TRBJ1-6): EAEVAQSPRYKITEKSQAVAFWCDPISGHATLYWYRQILGQGPELLVQFQDESVVDDSQLPKDRFSAERLKGVDSTLKIQPAELGDSAMYLCASSSDDRSGPLHFGNGTRLTVT.

This clone was seen only a few times. J is TRBJ2-3 and V is TRBV10-3; D may be TRBD1 (6 bases). The CDR3 runs 16 residues. V lost 0 bases, J lost 1 base, and 11 bases lay in between. Germline V gives CDR1 ENHRY, CDR2 SYGVKD. CDR3 sequence: CAISESKNRGTDTQYF. CDR3 DNA sequence: TGTGCCATCAGTGAGTCGAAAAACAGGGGCACAGATACGCAGTATTTT.

The chain couples TRBV5-1 to TRBJ2-3; D is unresolved. CDR1 and CDR2 from the germline V gene are SGHRS and YFSETQ. Deletions cut 4 bases from V and 2 bases from J, with 11 bases between. The length of the CDR3 is 14 residues. The CDR3 sequence is CASSQSQPTDTQYF. Here the CDR3 DNA reads TGCGCCAGCAGCCAATCCCAGCCCACAGATACGCAGTATTTT. The variable domain in full, with the rest retrieved from reference TRBV5-1 and TRBJ2-3, is KAGVTQTPRYLIKTRGQQVTLSCSPISGHRSVSWYQQTPGQGLQFLFEYFSETQRNKGNFPGRFSGRQFSNSRSEMNVSTLELGDSALYLCASSQSQPTDTQYFGPGTRLTVL.

The rearrangement links TRBV30 to TRBJ2-7; D perhaps matches TRBD2 (6 bases). Germline-derived CDR1 and CDR2 are GTSNPN and SVGIG (reference sequence). V was clipped by 3 bases and J by 0 bases, with 15 bases between them. The CDR3 has 15 amino acids. CDR3 sequence (DNA): TGTGCCTGGAGAATCGGGGGATCGAGCTCCTACGAGCAGTACTTC. Protein product: CAWRIGGSSSYEQYF.

The chain recombines TRBV27 with TRBJ1-4, with D perhaps TRBD1 (6 bases). This CDR3 has 15 amino acids. Trimming stripped 10 bases from V and 2 bases from J, with 17 bases between. Germline V gives CDR1 MNHEY, CDR2 SMNVEV (reference sequence). CDR3 coding DNA: TGTGCCACCAAAACAGGGAAGAGGACTAATGAAAAACTGTTTTTT. It translates to CATKTGKRTNEKLFF.

This clone came up a few times. This rearrangement joins TRBV19 to TRBJ2-2; TRBD1 is a possible D gene (5 bases). V lost 10 bases, J lost 0 bases, and 9 bases lay in between. This CDR3 is built from 13 residues. The V gene's germline CDR1 is LNHDA and CDR2 SQIVND (reference sequence). This chain's CDR3 is CATPDTNTGELFF. The CDR3 nucleotides are TGTGCCACCCCGGACACGAACACCGGGGAGCTGTTTTTT.

The J gene is TRBJ1-1, the V gene TRBV28, with a possible D match to TRBD1 (5 bases). V was trimmed by 6 bases and J by 1 base, leaving 15 bases between them. Germline V gene sequence: CDR1 MDHEN, CDR2 SYDVKM. The CDR3 totals 15 residues. The CDR3 protein is CASRPGGATNTEAFF. CDR3 nucleotides: TGTGCCAGCAGGCCTGGAGGGGCAACGAACACTGAAGCTTTCTTT.

The chain joins TRBV6-6 to TRBJ2-3, with D unresolved. The CDR3 runs 14 residues. Germline CDR1 is MNHNY and CDR2 is SVGAGI (reference sequence). The germline V and J ends were trimmed by 3 bases and 6 bases, with 13 bases remaining between them. CDR3 nucleotides: TGTGCCAGCAGTTATGGGCAGCCACCCGATACGCAGTATTTT. The encoded protein is CASSYGQPPDTQYF.

V usage is TRBV9 and J usage is TRBJ2-1; TRBD1 or TRBD2 may be the D gene (5 bases each). Germline V gene sequence: CDR1 SGDLS, CDR2 YYNGEE. The CDR3 loop spans 15 amino acids. V lost 3 bases and J lost 7, with 17 bases in between. Here the CDR3 DNA reads TGTGCCAGCAGCGCGACCGGGACGCCTTCAAATGAGCAGTTCTTC. It specifies CASSATGTPSNEQFF. The full variable domain, with the rest looked up from reference TRBV9 and TRBJ2-1, is DSGVTQTPKHLITATGQRVTLRCSPRSGDLSVYWYQQSLDQGLQFLIQYYNGEERAKGNILERFSAQQFPDLHSELNLSSLELGDSALYFCASSATGTPSNEQFFGPGTRLTVL.

The chain combines TRBV6-5 with TRBJ2-2, with 9 bases identical to TRBD1. The V gene end was trimmed by 4 bases and the J gene end by 6 bases; junction bases not matched to a gene: 9. The germline V gene encodes CDR1 MNHEY and CDR2 SVGAGI. This CDR3 is built from 16 residues. The CDR3: CASSSQGADVAGELFF. The CDR3 DNA is TGTGCCAGCAGTTCACAGGGGGCGGACGTAGCCGGGGAGCTGTTTTTT.

J is TRBJ2-1 and V is TRBV4-2, with 11 bases aligning to TRBD2. There are 15 residues in the CDR3. Trimming at V came to 2 bases and at J to 10 bases, leaving 7 bases not matched to a gene. Germline lookup yields CDR1 LGHNA and CDR2 YNFKEQ. CDR3 region: CASSQLTSGRREQFF. The CDR3 DNA sequence: TGTGCCAGCAGCCAACTAACTAGCGGGAGACGCGAGCAGTTCTTC.

CDR3 residues: CASSLAGGGSYNSPLHF. The CDR3, as DNA: TGTGCCAGCAGCTTAGCAGGGGGCGGCTCCTATAATTCACCCCTCCACTTT. The V and J genes are TRBV7-2 and TRBJ1-6; 7 nucleotides match TRBD1. CDR1 is SGHTA and CDR2 is FQGNSA in the germline V gene. The CDR3 length is 17 residues. The trim removed 0 bases at V and 0 bases at J, leaving 2 bases unmatched.

This clone was seen just once. The chain combines TRBV30 with TRBJ1-2, with D tentatively TRBD1 (6 bases). The germline V and J ends were trimmed by 0 bases and 0 bases, with 17 bases remaining between them. The CDR3 totals 17 residues. CDR1 GTSNPN and CDR2 SVGIG come from the germline V gene (reference sequence). The CDR3 reads CAWSVAGAQPANYGYTF. The CDR3 coding sequence is TGTGCCTGGAGTGTGGCGGGGGCCCAACCAGCTAACTATGGCTACACCTTC.

This clone was observed a handful of times. The rearrangement joins TRBV7-2 to TRBJ2-1; 11 nucleotides match TRBD2. CDR3 length: 15 amino acids. Trimming at V came to 4 bases and at J to 7 bases, leaving 6 bases not matched to a gene. Germline values: CDR1 SGHTA, CDR2 FQGNSA. The CDR3 sequence: CASSYDSGRVNEQFF. CDR3 in DNA: TGTGCCAGCAGCTACGATAGCGGGAGGGTAAATGAGCAGTTCTTC.

This chain connects TRBV18 to TRBJ2-5; D gene uncertain. The CDR3 length is 14 residues. Trimming pared 5 bases from V and 1 base from J, leaving 11 bases between. Per the germline V gene, CDR1 is KGHSH and CDR2 is LQKENI. CDR3 sequence: CASSVSSVQETQYF. The CDR3 bases are TGTGCCAGCTCAGTCTCATCAGTCCAAGAGACCCAGTACTTC. Supplemented by reference TRBV18 and TRBJ2-5, the full variable domain reads NAGVMQNPRHLVRRRGQEARLRCSPMKGHSHVYWYRQLPEEGLKFMVYLQKENIIDESGMPKERFSAEFPKEGPSILRIQQVVRGDSAAYFCASSVSSVQETQYFGPGTRLLVL.